The 20 T cell receptor beta chains reported below all come from one sample, sequenced in a study of blood T cell repertoires in COVID-19. Only in-frame clones appear in the TCRdb table, and some are missing; sequencing was by immunoSEQ multiplex PCR. Of 400,000 to 500,000 clones listed, 88% are singletons. The sample comprised PBMCs or T cells enriched from blood (not recorded which). Source of these receptors: a woman aged 35 to 49 who had recovered from COVID-19.

This clone was recorded once. The chain employs TRBV18 and TRBJ1-4; 11 bases map to TRBD1. There are 16 residues in the CDR3. From germline, CDR1 is KGHSH and CDR2 LQKENI. V lost 4 bases, J lost 10 bases, and 11 bases stayed unmatched. The chain's CDR3 is CASSQPGQGVFGKLFF. The CDR3 coding sequence is TGTGCCAGCTCACAACCGGGACAGGGGGTTTTTGGAAAACTGTTTTTT. The entire variable domain, with the rest obtained from reference TRBV18 and TRBJ1-4, is as follows: NAGVMQNPRHLVRRRGQEARLRCSPMKGHSHVYWYRQLPEEGLKFMVYLQKENIIDESGMPKERFSAEFPKEGPSILRIQQVVRGDSAAYFCASSQPGQGVFGKLFFGSGTQLSVL.

The chain couples TRBV19 to TRBJ1-1; maybe TRBD1 (5 bases). Germline CDR1 and CDR2: LNHDA and SQIVND (reference sequence). The V gene lost 2 bases and the J gene lost 4 bases, with 14 bases spanning the gap. This CDR3 is built from 15 residues. The CDR3: CASSISGQGSTEAFF. The CDR3 nucleotides read TGTGCCAGTAGTATAAGTGGGCAGGGATCCACTGAAGCTTTCTTT.

The chain combines TRBV27 with TRBJ2-7; 9 bases are a match to TRBD2. The germline gives CDR1 MNHEY, CDR2 SMNVEV (reference sequence). This CDR3 spans 15 amino acids. After removal of 2 bases from V and 6 bases from J, the junction contained 8 bases not matched to a gene. CDR3 region: CASSLVAGVGREQYF. The DNA of the CDR3 is TGTGCCAGCAGTTTAGTAGCGGGAGTGGGCCGCGAGCAGTACTTC.

This clone has a handful of counts. A junction boundary mismatches the germline segment, possibly from a read error. This rearrangement joins TRBV24-1 to TRBJ1-1; maybe TRBD1 (6 bases). The CDR3 has 14 amino acids. CDR1 and CDR2 (germline): KGHDR, SFDVKD. The CDR3 sequence is CATSDLQGAGAIHF. The CDR3 region has the DNA TGTGCCACCAGTGATTTGCAAGGCGCAGGGGCTATACACTTT.

J is TRBJ2-4 and V is TRBV4-1, with a tentative D call TRBD2 (5 bases). In germline, CDR1 is MGHRA, CDR2 YSYEKL. This CDR3 contains 18 residues. V was cut by 5 bases and J by 0 bases, with 20 bases left in between. For the CDR3, the DNA is TGCGCCAGCAGCTTCCGGTACCGGGAAAGTGGAGCCAAAAACATTCAGTACTTC. As protein: CASSFRYRESGAKNIQYF.

This CDR3 reads CATSDFRAGGTDTQYF. The DNA of the CDR3 is TGTGCCACCAGTGATTTCCGAGCGGGAGGCACAGATACGCAGTATTTT. This chain connects TRBV24-1 to TRBJ2-3; 8 positions match TRBD2. J lost 1 base, V lost 1 base, and 3 bases had no gene match. Germline V gives CDR1 KGHDR, CDR2 SFDVKD. The CDR3 consists of 16 residues.

The chain uses TRBV29-1 and TRBJ1-1; no reliable D call. CDR1 and CDR2 (germline): SQVTM, ANQGSEA. Deletions cut 4 bases from V and 2 bases from J, with 14 bases between. The CDR3 is made up of 14 amino acids. CDR3 protein: CSVVLGDLNTEAFF. Here the CDR3 DNA reads TGCAGCGTTGTTCTTGGAGACCTTAACACTGAAGCTTTCTTT.

The CDR3 sequence is CASSPSGSADTQYF. In nucleotides, the CDR3 is TGCGCCAGCAGCCCTAGCGGGAGCGCAGATACGCAGTATTTT. The chain couples TRBV4-3 to TRBJ2-3; TRBD2 matches 10 bases. The V gene end was trimmed by 4 bases and the J gene end by 4 bases; junction bases not matched to a gene: 2. There are 14 residues in the CDR3. Germline loops: CDR1 LGHNA, CDR2 YSLEER.

This clone was observed once. Other DNA sequences from this sample encode an identical CDR3 as well. The chain is built from TRBV5-6 and TRBJ2-1, with TRBD2 matching over 7 bases. The V gene end was trimmed by 0 bases and the J gene end by 6 bases; junction bases not matched to a gene: 0. The germline CDR1 and CDR2 sequences are SGHDT and YYEEEE. The CDR3 is 13 residues long. For the CDR3, the DNA is TGTGCCAGCAGCTTGGGACTAGCCAATGAGCAGTTCTTC. This gives the protein CASSLGLANEQFF.

The chain has TRBV12-3 or TRBV12-4 and TRBJ1-2, with 9 bases lining up with TRBD1. This CDR3 region has 13 residues. V shed 5 bases and J 6 bases; nucleotides not matched to a gene: 4. The CDR3 region has the DNA TGTGCCAGCAGTCCAGGGACAGGGAATGGCTACACCTTC. It encodes CASSPGTGNGYTF.

The chain couples TRBV4-1 to TRBJ1-6, with TRBD1 matching over 8 bases. The CDR3 covers 18 residues. Germline CDR1 reads MGHRA; CDR2 reads YSYEKL. After removal of 2 bases from V and 5 bases from J, the junction contained 11 bases not matched to a gene. CDR3 in amino acids: CASSQTTPDRAHNSPLHF. The CDR3 DNA reads as TGCGCCAGCAGCCAAACCACGCCGGACAGGGCGCATAATTCACCCCTCCACTTT.

This clone appeared many times. This chain joins TRBV11-2 and TRBJ2-2; D possibly corresponds to TRBD1 (6 bases). The V end lost 2 bases, the J end lost 4 bases, and 11 bases lay between the germline ends. CDR1 and CDR2 (germline): SGHAT, FQNNGV. The CDR3 has 15 amino acids. The CDR3 here is CASSLTGKITGELFF. In nucleotides, the CDR3 is TGTGCCAGCAGCTTAACAGGGAAAATCACCGGGGAGCTGTTTTTT.

The CDR3 nucleotides read TGTGCCAGCACACAAAGGACTAGCGGGAACAATGAGCAGTTCTTC. Translating it yields CASTQRTSGNNEQFF. The V and J genes are TRBV2 and TRBJ2-1, with 12 bases lining up with TRBD2. The germline V gene has CDR1 SNHLY and CDR2 FYNNEI. J was trimmed by 5 bases and V by 7 bases; bases with no gene match: 6. The CDR3 runs 15 residues.

The rearrangement uses TRBV14 and TRBJ2-5, with a weak D call TRBD2 (5 bases). Germline V gene lookup returns CDR1 SGHDN and CDR2 FVKESK. The CDR3 contains 14 residues. V was cut by 6 bases and J by 1 base, with 12 bases left in between. The CDR3 here is CASSRFEGQETQYF. The CDR3 DNA sequence: TGTGCCAGCAGTCGATTCGAGGGCCAAGAGACCCAGTACTTC.

V usage is TRBV7-9 and J usage is TRBJ1-4, with D perhaps matching TRBD1 (5 bases). Looked up from germline, CDR1 is SEHNR and CDR2 is FQNEAQ (reference sequence). V shed 5 bases and J shed 14 bases, with 12 bases lying between them. This CDR3 contains 11 residues. The DNA of the CDR3 is TGTGCCAGCAGCCCCCCGGGGGATCTGTTTTTT. Encoded protein: CASSPPGDLFF.

The rearrangement joins TRBV6-2 or TRBV6-3 to TRBJ2-2, with 8 bases fitting TRBD2. Germline V gene sequence: CDR1 MNHEY, CDR2 SVGEGT. V trimming: 6 bases; J trimming: 1 base; junction bases outside the gene matches: 4. The CDR3 is 15 amino acids. CDR3 nucleotides: TGTGCCAGCAGCAGGACTAGCTGGAACACCGGGGAGCTGTTTTTT. Its translation is CASSRTSWNTGELFF.

The V and J genes are TRBV12-3 or TRBV12-4 and TRBJ1-2; D call uncertain. V was clipped by 6 bases and J by 3 bases, with 8 bases between them. CDR3 size: 12 residues. Written as DNA, the CDR3 is TGTGCCAGCAGCCGAGGTGACTATGGCTACACCTTC. Its protein product is CASSRGDYGYTF.

Concerning this clone: Other DNA variants within this sample encode the same CDR3. V usage is TRBV27 and J usage is TRBJ1-1, with TRBD1 matching 10 bases. The CDR3 consists of 16 residues. Germline V gene data show CDR1 as MNHEY and CDR2 as SMNVEV (reference sequence). V lost 4 bases to trimming and J lost 0 bases; unmatched junction nucleotides: 5. The CDR3 loop is CASSWDRGSMNTEAFF. The CDR3 DNA is TGTGCCAGCAGTTGGGACAGGGGTTCAATGAACACTGAAGCTTTCTTT.

The chain combines TRBV19 with TRBJ2-7, with D possibly TRBD1 on 6 matching bases. From germline, CDR1 is LNHDA and CDR2 SQIVND (reference sequence). This CDR3 comprises 13 residues. V was pared by 3 bases and J by 7 bases, with 13 bases between. CDR3 amino acids: CASSISGQNEQYF. DNA for the CDR3: TGTGCCAGTAGTATCTCGGGACAAAATGAGCAGTACTTC.

The chain is built from TRBV25-1 and TRBJ1-1; tentatively, D is TRBD1 (5 bases). The CDR3 has 11 amino acids. The germline CDR1 and CDR2 sequences are MGHDK and SYGVNS. The V gene lost 3 bases and the J gene lost 11 bases, with 10 bases spanning the gap. This CDR3 reads CASSEGGRAFF. The CDR3 nucleotides read TGTGCCAGCAGTGAGGGGGGAAGGGCTTTCTTT.